These T cell receptor beta chains were read from a single sample in a study of T cell responses to AZD1222 COVID-19 vaccine. The protocol was immunoSEQ multiplex PCR, while the TCRdb copy is restricted to in-frame clones and leaves out a portion. The data hold around 200,000 clones, with around 90% observed a single time. Sequencing used peripheral blood, obtained on day 0 of AZD1222 vaccination. Receptor source: an adult in good health. The CDR3 runs from the conserved cysteine through the conserved F or W. The D gene is left open where the match is weak. Size values are once, few and many counts, or a class for expanded clones, and some rows have none.

clone_size	v_call	j_call	d_call	cdr3_nt	cdr3_aa
.	TRBV11-2	TRBJ2-1	TRBD2	TGTGCCAGCAGCTTGGAGCCTAGCGGGGGGTACAATGAGCAGTTCTTC	CASSLEPSGGYNEQFF
.	TRBV5-1	TRBJ1-3	.	TGCGCCAGCAGACTGGAGGGGATCTCTGGAAACACCATATATTTT	CASRLEGISGNTIYF
.	TRBV5-1	TRBJ2-1	TRBD2	TGCGCCAGCAGCTTGGCGCTAGCGGAAGGGTCTGAGCAGTTCTTC	CASSLALAEGSEQFF
.	TRBV19	TRBJ1-2	TRBD1	TGTGCCAGTAGTAAGGACAGGGAGGATGGCTACACCTTC	CASSKDREDGYTF
.	TRBV4-1	TRBJ2-1	.	TGCGCCAGCAGCCAAGAATTAGCTAATGAGCAGTTCTTC	CASSQELANEQFF
.	TRBV10-1	TRBJ2-1	TRBD1	TGCGCCAGCAGTGGGGGACAGGGAATCGATGAGCAGTTCTTC	CASSGGQGIDEQFF
few	TRBV9	TRBJ1-3	.	TGTGCCAGCAGCACACTTGGGGGGTATGGAAACACCATATATTTT	CASSTLGGYGNTIYF
.	TRBV19	TRBJ2-7	.	TGTGCCAGTAAAGGTCCCTACGAGCAGTACTTC	CASKGPYEQYF
.	TRBV10-2	TRBJ1-5	.	TGCGCCAGCAGGGACGGCGCCCACCAGCCCCAGCATTTT	CASRDGAHQPQHF
.	TRBV24-1	TRBJ1-5	.	TGTGCCACCTCGGGACGGCGAGGCGGGGGCAATCAGCCCCAGCATTTT	CATSGRRGGGNQPQHF
.	TRBV7-8	TRBJ1-1	.	TGTGCCAGCAGCGAGGAGGTAGGGTATAAAGCTTTCTTT	CASSEEVGYKAFF
.	TRBV6-4	TRBJ2-3	TRBD2	TGTGCCAGCAGTGAGGTAGCGGGACCAGATACGCAGTATTTT	CASSEVAGPDTQYF
.	TRBV7-2	TRBJ1-2	.	TGTGCCAGCAGCTTAGGGGCAGGGATGGGTTATGGCTACACCTTC	CASSLGAGMGYGYTF
.	TRBV11-3	TRBJ1-3	.	TGTGCCAGCAGTTTCGGAAGAAACACCATATATTTT	CASSFGRNTIYF
.	TRBV5-4	TRBJ2-1	TRBD2	TGTGCCAGCAGCGCACCACTAGCGGGAGTCTACAATGAGCAGTTCTTC	CASSAPLAGVYNEQFF
.	TRBV5-4	TRBJ2-5	TRBD1	TGTGCCAGCAGCCCCGGACAGGGCCGAGAGACCCAGTACTTC	CASSPGQGRETQYF
.	TRBV11-3	TRBJ1-5	.	TGTGCCAGCAGCCCGTCCGTCGCCTCGCCCCAGCATTTT	CASSPSVASPQHF
few	TRBV6-1	TRBJ1-2	TRBD1	TGTGCCAGCAGTGAAACAGGGGGCGGCTATGGCTACACCTTC	CASSETGGGYGYTF
.	TRBV21-1	TRBJ2-5	.	TGTGCCAGCAGCATCGGGACTAGCGGGAGGGCAGCCCCCCCACGAAAAGAGACCCAGTACTTC	CASSIGTSGRAAPPRKETQYF
.	TRBV2	TRBJ1-1	.	TGTGCCAGCACCCCGGCTGTGAACACTGAAGCTTTCTTT	CASTPAVNTEAFF
.	TRBV6-5	TRBJ1-1	.	TGTGCCAGCAGCCCGACCGAGTCGAACACTGAAGCTTTCTTT	CASSPTESNTEAFF
.	TRBV28	TRBJ2-7	TRBD1	TGTGCCAGCAGTTTTAGGGACAGTGTTACCGGGGAGCAGTACTTC	CASSFRDSVTGEQYF
.	TRBV2	TRBJ2-5	.	TGTGCCAGCAGTTGGGGGGGCAGCCAAGAGACCCAGTACTTC	CASSWGGSQETQYF
few	TRBV4-1	TRBJ2-7	TRBD1	TGCGCCAGCAGCCTTCAACCGGGACAGAGCTACGAGCAGTACTTC	CASSLQPGQSYEQYF
.	TRBV2	TRBJ2-1	.	TGTGCCAGCAGCTCCGGGATTAGCTCCTACAATGAGCAGTTCTTC	CASSSGISSYNEQFF
.	TRBV6-4	TRBJ1-6	.	TGTGCCAGCAGCGAAGGGGGGATAACTAATTCACCCCTCCACTTT	CASSEGGITNSPLHF
.	TRBV10-2	TRBJ2-7	.	TGCGCCAGCAGTGAGATCTACGAGCAGTACTTC	CASSEIYEQYF
.	TRBV10-3	TRBJ1-6	.	TGTGCCTCCGGGGACGGTAATTCACCCCTCCACTTT	CASGDGNSPLHF
.	TRBV3-1/TRBV3-2	TRBJ1-3	TRBD1	TGTGCCAGCAGCCTCAGGGGGCAGAGCTCTGGAAACACCATATATTTT	CASSLRGQSSGNTIYF
.	TRBV28	TRBJ1-2	.	TGTGCCAGCAGGGAGCCGGGGGGTCCCTATGGCTACACCTTC	CASREPGGPYGYTF
.	TRBV28	TRBJ1-5	.	TGTGCCAGCAGTTTGGCCGTGCGGAGCAATCAGCCCCAGCATTTT	CASSLAVRSNQPQHF
.	TRBV5-8	TRBJ1-2	.	TGTGCCAGCAGCCCCGCGGGTCCCGCTAACTATGGCTACACCTTC	CASSPAGPANYGYTF
.	TRBV7-6	TRBJ2-3	.	TGTGCCAGCAGCTTAGCACAATCAGATACGCAGTATTTT	CASSLAQSDTQYF
.	TRBV6-2/TRBV6-3	TRBJ1-6	.	TGTGCCAGCAGTCTACAGGGTTTGGGCAATTCACCCCTCCACTTT	CASSLQGLGNSPLHF
.	TRBV4-3	TRBJ1-1	.	TGCGCCAGCAGCCAAGAGTGGACAGCGAACACTGAAGCTTTCTTT	CASSQEWTANTEAFF
.	TRBV18	TRBJ2-7	TRBD2	TGTGCCAGCTCCGGGGGGGGCGGCTCCTACGAGCAGTACTTC	CASSGGGGSYEQYF
.	TRBV29-1	TRBJ1-1	.	TGCAGCGTTGAATCCGGGACGCCGAACACTGAAGCTTTCTTT	CSVESGTPNTEAFF
few	TRBV5-1	TRBJ1-1	.	TGCGCCAGCAGGCCGGAAATTGCGGGGGGAAACACTGAAGCTTTCTTT	CASRPEIAGGNTEAFF
.	TRBV5-5	TRBJ1-6	TRBD1	TGTGCCAGCAGCTTCGGGGGACAGGGTGGTTCACCCCTCCACTTT	CASSFGGQGGSPLHF
once	TRBV7-2	TRBJ2-1	.	TGTGCCAGCAGCTTAAGCTATGTCGATGAGCAGTTCTTC	CASSLSYVDEQFF
.	TRBV11-2	TRBJ1-1	.	TGTGCCAGCAGCCCGCGCGCGATGGGACACCTGAACACTGAAGCTTTCTTT	CASSPRAMGHLNTEAFF
.	TRBV9	TRBJ2-7	.	TGTGCCAGCAGCGTAGCTCCCACAGGACAGAACTACGAGCAGTACTTC	CASSVAPTGQNYEQYF
few	TRBV29-1	TRBJ2-3	.	TGCAGCGTTGAGCCCTACACAGATACGCAGTATTTT	CSVEPYTDTQYF
.	TRBV29-1	TRBJ2-7	TRBD2	TGCAGCGTAAGCCGGACTAGGTCCCCCTCCGAGCAGTACTTC	CSVSRTRSPSEQYF
.	TRBV27	TRBJ2-7	TRBD2	TGTGCCAGCAGTCCCCTCTGGGGAGCGGGAGTGGGGGAGCAGTACTTC	CASSPLWGAGVGEQYF
.	TRBV6-5	TRBJ1-2	.	TGTGCCAGCAGTCTGGGGGGCTCAAGCTATGGCTACACCTTC	CASSLGGSSYGYTF
.	TRBV7-8	TRBJ2-1	.	TGTGCCAGCAGCTTAGGGCAGTTCAATGAGCAGTTCTTC	CASSLGQFNEQFF
once	TRBV2	TRBJ2-5	TRBD2	TGTGCCAGCAGTTCCGGGACTAGCGGACGACGGATCCAAGAGACCCAGTACTTC	CASSSGTSGRRIQETQYF
.	TRBV6-1	TRBJ1-3	TRBD1	TGTGCCAGCAGTGCGGGACAGTCGAGCTCTGGAAACACCATATATTTT	CASSAGQSSSGNTIYF
.	TRBV5-1	TRBJ2-7	.	TGCGCCAGCAGCTTCAGTGACACTTCCTACGAGCAGTACTTC	CASSFSDTSYEQYF
.	TRBV28	TRBJ2-2	.	TGTGCCAGCATCAAAGCGAACACCGGGGAGCTGTTTTTT	CASIKANTGELFF
.	TRBV30	TRBJ2-2	.	TGTGCCTGGAGTGTAAAGGGATACAGCTACACCGGGGAGCTGTTTTTT	CAWSVKGYSYTGELFF
.	TRBV19	TRBJ2-3	TRBD1	TGTGCCAGTAGAGACAGGGGGCAAGGAGATACGCAGTATTTT	CASRDRGQGDTQYF
.	TRBV7-3	TRBJ2-1	.	TGTGCCAGCAGCGAGAGAGGAAACAATGAGCAGTTCTTC	CASSERGNNEQFF